This is a list of T cell receptor beta chains from one sample in a study of T-cell reconstitution after alpha-beta-depleted transplantation in children. TCRdb re-analysed the PCR reads in MiXCR, keeping a single row per CDR3 protein. Of some 50,000 distinct CDR3 sequences listed, about 9.3% were seen once; the top ten hold 25% to 30%. The sample in question was PBMCs, mostly from graft donor cells, obtained 60 days after TCRalphabeta/CD19-depleted stem cell transplant. The receptors come from a male patient aged 2 to 9 who had a stem cell transplant for chronic granulomatous disease, so the T cells may come from the graft donor. Each CDR3 is given with its conserved first and last residue. The D gene is left open where the match is weak. Some rows have no size entry. The others give once, few or many, or a class for an expanded clone.

D gene | J gene | V gene | clone size | CDR3 protein | CDR3 DNA
. | TRBJ2-1 | TRBV5-1 | many | CASRSGDNEQFF | TGCGCCAGCAGGTCGGGGGACAATGAGCAGTTCTTC
TRBD2 | TRBJ2-5 | TRBV7-9 | many | CASSLRRPSGFQETQYF | TGTGCCAGCAGCTTAAGGCGTCCTAGCGGGTTCCAAGAGACCCAGTACTTC
TRBD2 | TRBJ2-3 | TRBV20-1 | many | CSARSPGTSLTDTQYF | TGCAGTGCTAGGTCCCCCGGGACTAGTCTGACAGATACGCAGTATTTT
. | TRBJ2-5 | TRBV30 | few | CAWTHSSRETQYF | TGTGCCTGGACCCATAGTAGTCGGGAGACCCAGTACTTC
. | TRBJ1-2 | TRBV9 | . | CASSAAVGGYTF | TGTGCCAGCAGCGCCGCGGTGGGGGGCTACACCTTC
TRBD2 | TRBJ2-1 | TRBV6-5 | many | CASRPWAGEVNEQFF | TGTGCCAGCAGGCCTTGGGCGGGAGAGGTCAATGAGCAGTTCTTC
. | TRBJ2-1 | TRBV20-1 | . | CSARGQGGTSLYNEQFF | TGCAGTGCTAGAGGTCAAGGTGGCACTAGCTTGTACAATGAGCAGTTCTTC
. | TRBJ2-3 | TRBV6-1 | many | CASTLRLGAPDTDTQYF | TGTGCCAGCACCTTACGTTTGGGGGCGCCGGACACAGATACGCAGTATTTT
. | TRBJ2-7 | TRBV27 | . | CASSFWGGPPYEQYF | TGTGCCAGCAGTTTCTGGGGGGGGCCACCCTACGAGCAGTACTTC
. | TRBJ2-3 | TRBV11-2 | many | CASSVRTLDTQYF | TGTGCCAGCAGCGTCAGGACTCTTGATACGCAGTATTTT
TRBD1 | TRBJ1-1 | TRBV15 | many | CATSRDRPGQGVGTEAFF | TGTGCCACCAGCAGAGATCGCCCGGGACAGGGAGTCGGGACTGAAGCTTTCTTT